The next 30 T cell receptor beta chains were all read from a single sample in a study of T cells in Graves' hyperthyroidism and ophthalmopathy. The source material, RNA transcripts, was used to amplify TCR beta CDR3 regions. First-round RT-PCR with HTBI primers amplified the TCR CDR3 region. TCRdb analysed the multiplex PCR reads with MiXCR anew, one entry per CDR3 protein. Of around 350,000 distinct CDR3 sequences in the sample, approximately 15% were seen once. Sequences were obtained from blood. Receptors were obtained from a young woman with Graves' hyperthyroidism that later progressed to Graves' ophthalmopathy.

This clonotype was counted ten times or more. The chain employs TRBV27 and TRBJ2-7; TRBD2 matches at 10 bases. After removal of 6 bases from V and 2 bases from J, the junction contained 7 bases not matched to a gene. The CDR3 has 15 residues. From germline, CDR1 is MNHEY and CDR2 SMNVEV (reference sequence). CDR3 DNA sequence: TGTGCCAGCAGCCGAAGACTAGCGGGCACCTACGAGCAGTACTTC. It yields the protein CASSRRLAGTYEQYF.

This clonotype was observed many times. This chain links TRBV20-1 with TRBJ1-1; D is undetermined. The CDR3 covers 14 residues. From germline, CDR1 is DFQATT and CDR2 SNEGSKA (reference sequence). V was cut by 1 base and J by 0 bases, with 9 bases left in between. The CDR3 DNA reads TGCAGTGCTAGAGGTCCCAGTTTGAACACTGAAGCTTTCTTT. This sequence encodes CSARGPSLNTEAFF.

A remark on this clonotype: A much more abundant neighbour one base away suggests this may be a read error. The chain recombines TRBV6-1 with TRBJ2-7; D ambiguous. Germline V gene data show CDR1 as MNHNS and CDR2 as SASEGT. The CDR3 covers 12 residues. CDR3 DNA: TGTGCCACCAGAGGCGCAGCCTACGGGCAGTACTTC. Its protein product is CATRGAAYGQYF.

Concerning this clonotype: A clone one base away is much larger, so this may be a read error. The chain couples TRBV7-8 to TRBJ1-1, with TRBD1 identical over 8 bases. There are 17 residues in the CDR3. V gave up 4 bases and J gave up 4 bases; unmatched junction bases: 14. Germline CDR1 reads SGHVS; CDR2 reads FQNEAQ. Here the CDR3 DNA reads TGTGCCAGCAGCTCAAGACAGGGGACCTCTGGGGTCACTGAAGCTTTCTTT. Amino acids: CASSSRQGTSGVTEAFF.

This clonotype was seen more than once but under ten times. The rearrangement links TRBV14 to TRBJ2-7, with D uncertain. The CDR3 covers 17 residues. V shed 0 bases and J shed 2 bases, with 17 bases lying between them. Germline V gene lookup returns CDR1 SGHDN and CDR2 FVKESK. The DNA for the CDR3 is TGTGCCAGCAGCCAAGATCCTATGGTAGGATGGGCCTACGAGCAGTACTTC. It is translated as CASSQDPMVGWAYEQYF. The entire variable domain, with the rest obtained from reference TRBV14 and TRBJ2-7, is as follows: EAGVTQFPSHSVIEKGQTVTLRCDPISGHDNLYWYRRVMGKEIKFLLHFVKESKQDESGMPNNRFLAERTGGTYSTLKVQPAELEDSGVYFCASSQDPMVGWAYEQYFGPGTRLTVT.

This clonotype was seen at least ten times. CDR3 loop: CASSDRGLYGYTF. The CDR3 DNA reads TGTGCCAGCAGTGATAGGGGGCTCTATGGCTACACCTTC. V is TRBV19 and J is TRBJ1-2; 7 bases line up with TRBD1. CDR3 length: 13 residues. The V gene end was trimmed by 9 bases and the J gene end by 4 bases; junction bases not matched to a gene: 8. Looked up from germline, CDR1 is LNHDA and CDR2 is SQIVND (reference sequence).

This clonotype was seen ten or more times. This chain joins TRBV7-6 and TRBJ2-1; D unresolved. Germline CDR1 and CDR2: SGHVS and FNYEAQ. This CDR3 spans 13 amino acids. The V end lost 4 bases, the J end lost 7 bases, and 11 bases lay between the germline ends. The CDR3 nucleotides are TGTGCCAGCAGCTATCGAATCGTGAATGAGCAGTTCTTC. Amino acid sequence: CASSYRIVNEQFF.

The chain combines TRBV7-9 with TRBJ1-4, with 9 bases fitting TRBD1. V gave up 5 bases and J gave up 7 bases; unmatched junction bases: 14. This CDR3 has 17 residues. CDR1 is SEHNR and CDR2 is FQNEAQ in the germline V gene (reference sequence). The CDR3 bases are TGTGCCAGCAGCGACCCGGGACAGGGCAGTATAGTTGAAAAACTGTTTTTT. It encodes CASSDPGQGSIVEKLFF.

The chain employs TRBV6-1 and TRBJ2-2; 10 bases are shared with TRBD2. V trimming: 6 bases; J trimming: 0 bases; junction bases outside the gene matches: 4. The V gene's germline CDR1 is MNHNS and CDR2 SASEGT. The CDR3 consists of 16 residues. For the CDR3, the DNA is TGTGCCAGCAGCCTACTAGCGGGATCGAACACCGGGGAGCTGTTTTTT. Encoded protein: CASSLLAGSNTGELFF.

In the case of this clonotype: A much larger clone differs by one base, so this may be a read error. The chain joins TRBV11-3 to TRBJ1-5; D unresolved. Germline V gives CDR1 SGHNT, CDR2 YENEEA. V dropped 5 bases and J dropped 7 bases, with 12 bases sitting between them. The length of the CDR3 is 13 residues. In nucleotides, the CDR3 is TGTGCCAGCAGCCACAAAATTGGGCAGCCCCAGCATTTT. Encoded protein: CASSHKIGQPQHF.

This clonotype was detected ten times or more. This chain connects TRBV28 to TRBJ1-5, with D uncertain. The CDR3 has 13 amino acids. Between the trimmed V and J ends, which lost 3 bases and 5 bases, there was a span of 8 bases. Germline lookup yields CDR1 MDHEN and CDR2 SYDVKM. The CDR3 DNA reads TGTGCCAGCAGTTTGCAGCTTGATCAGCCCCAGCATTTT. Its translation: CASSLQLDQPQHF.

A few counts support this clonotype. The gene calls are TRBV6-5 and TRBJ2-2; weak D call: TRBD2 (6 bases). Germline CDR1 is MNHEY and CDR2 is SVGAGI. This CDR3 spans 14 amino acids. Trimming shortened V by 2 bases and J by 6 bases, and 10 bases separated the two germline ends. The CDR3 nucleotides read TGTGCCAGCAGTTACACGGGACTGGCCGGGGAGCTGTTTTTT. Translation gives CASSYTGLAGELFF.

This clonotype was counted between two and nine times. The chain uses TRBV19 and TRBJ1-5; no definite D call. The germline V gene encodes CDR1 LNHDA and CDR2 SQIVND (reference sequence). The CDR3 consists of 13 residues. V was trimmed by 5 bases and J by 7 bases, leaving 12 bases between them. CDR3 DNA: TGTGCCAGTAGTGTGTGGGTGGGGCAGCCCCAGCATTTT. It is translated as CASSVWVGQPQHF.

The genes are TRBV11-3 and TRBJ2-1; D call uncertain. The CDR3 has 15 amino acids. Trimming took off 4 bases at V and 6 bases at J, with 16 bases between the two ends. In germline, CDR1 is SGHNT, CDR2 YENEEA. DNA of the CDR3: TGTGCCAGCAGCTCTAAGCCCTCCCGGTTCAATGAGCAGTTCTTC. Its protein is CASSSKPSRFNEQFF.

This clonotype was recorded at least ten times. The chain joins TRBV20-1 to TRBJ2-3, with D unclear. The germline CDR1 and CDR2 sequences are DFQATT and SNEGSKA (reference sequence). The CDR3 is 13 residues long. V lost 5 bases to trimming and J lost 2 bases, with 11 bases between them. The CDR3 protein is CSAFRADTDTQYF. CDR3 nucleotides: TGCAGTGCTTTCCGGGCAGACACAGATACGCAGTATTTT.

The chain is built from TRBV20-1 and TRBJ2-2, with no clear D. This CDR3 has 16 residues. Per the germline V gene, CDR1 is DFQATT and CDR2 is SNEGSKA (reference sequence). V was trimmed by 3 bases and J by 1 base, leaving 15 bases between them. In DNA, the CDR3 is TGCAGTGCTAGGTCCCCCGGGCGGAAGAACACCGGGGAGCTGTTTTTT. It translates to CSARSPGRKNTGELFF.

Only a few counts were recorded for this clonotype. This rearrangement joins TRBV5-5 to TRBJ2-7, with a weak D call TRBD1 (6 bases). Per germline, CDR1 SGHKS and CDR2 YYEKEE (reference sequence). This CDR3 contains 14 residues. The ends were cut back, 4 bases at V and 3 bases at J, with 14 bases in the middle. Here the CDR3 reads CASSADSDFYEQYF. CDR3 coding DNA: TGTGCCAGCAGCGCGGACAGCGACTTCTACGAGCAGTACTTC.

This clonotype has a count of ten or more. Germline and junction disagree at one end, which may indicate a read error. The chain uses TRBV7-3 and TRBJ2-7; 7 positions agree with TRBD2. Germline V lookup: CDR1 SGHTA, CDR2 FQGTGA. The CDR3 totals 16 residues. CDR3 nucleotides: TGTGCCAGCAGCTTAACCCCGACTAGCTTCTCCCACGAGCAGTACTTC. Its translation: CASSLTPTSFSHEQYF.

There are many counts of this clonotype. CDR3 residues: CASSQEGGGTRLVLTDTQYF. The CDR3 DNA reads as TGTGCCAGCAGCCAAGAGGGGGGTGGGACGAGATTAGTTCTCACAGATACGCAGTATTTT. The V and J genes are TRBV3-1 and TRBJ2-3; D is possibly TRBD2 (6 bases). Trimming pared 0 bases from V and 2 bases from J, leaving 24 bases between. Germline CDR1 and CDR2: LGHDT and YNNKEL (reference sequence). The CDR3 loop spans 20 amino acids.

There are a few counts of this clonotype. The rearrangement joins TRBV7-9 to TRBJ2-5; D may be TRBD1 (6 bases). With 2 bases removed from V and 1 base from J, the gap between germline ends came to 17 bases. The CDR3 is 17 residues long. In germline, CDR1 is SEHNR, CDR2 FQNEAQ (reference sequence). The CDR3 is CASSLTFRRDTQETQYF. CDR3 DNA: TGTGCCAGCAGCTTAACCTTTAGACGGGACACCCAAGAGACCCAGTACTTC.

This clonotype has a handful of counts. The chain joins TRBV4-1 to TRBJ2-7; no definite D call. Trimming took off 0 bases at V and 3 bases at J, with 12 bases between the two ends. CDR1 and CDR2 (germline): MGHRA, YSYEKL. The CDR3 is made up of 15 amino acids. The CDR3 region has the DNA TGCGCCAGCAGCCAAGATTTTCCCACAAACTACGAGCAGTACTTC. Its translation is CASSQDFPTNYEQYF.

This clonotype turned up a few times. This chain connects TRBV28 to TRBJ2-7, with TRBD2 matching 9 bases. There are 17 residues in the CDR3. Unmatched junction bases numbered 12, after V lost 3 bases and J lost 3 bases. Germline CDR1 and CDR2: MDHEN and SYDVKM. The CDR3, as DNA: TGTGCCAGCAGTTTGGTGCCTAGCGGGGCCTCCTACTACGAGCAGTACTTC. Residues: CASSLVPSGASYYEQYF. The full variable domain, its missing parts supplied by reference TRBV28 and TRBJ2-7, is DVKVTQSSRYLVKRTGEKVFLECVQDMDHENMFWYRQDPGLGLRLIYFSYDVKMKEKGDIPEGYSVSREKKERFSLILESASTNQTSMYLCASSLVPSGASYYEQYFGPGTRLTVT.

This clonotype was seen repeatedly, ten times or more. The chain employs TRBV6-5 and TRBJ2-7; TRBD2 might be the D (6 bases). V lost 0 bases and J 5 bases, leaving 20 bases between the germline ends. The CDR3 spans 17 residues. CDR1 MNHEY and CDR2 SVGAGI come from the germline V gene. The CDR3 is CASSYSLSGDQINEQYF. The CDR3 DNA reads TGTGCCAGCAGTTACTCGTTGTCGGGGGATCAGATTAACGAGCAGTACTTC.

This chain joins TRBV5-1 and TRBJ2-3; 12 bases match TRBD1. V dropped 1 base and J dropped 5; count of bases not matched to a gene: 11. The V gene's germline CDR1 is SGHRS and CDR2 YFSETQ. CDR3 size: 18 residues. The CDR3: CASSLNSPGQGALDTQYF. For the CDR3, the DNA is TGCGCCAGCAGCTTGAATTCTCCGGGACAGGGGGCCCTAGATACGCAGTATTTT.

This rearrangement joins TRBV29-1 to TRBJ2-5; 10 bases are a match to TRBD2. Germline loops: CDR1 SQVTM, CDR2 ANQGSEA. The CDR3 has 14 residues. V lost 6 bases, J lost 5 bases, and 9 bases stayed unmatched. This chain's CDR3 is CSVESGRGQETQYF. CDR3 coding DNA: TGCAGCGTCGAAAGCGGGAGGGGTCAGGAGACCCAGTACTTC.

This chain links TRBV6-4 with TRBJ2-1, with D maybe TRBD2 (6 bases). V gave up 3 bases and J gave up 6 bases, with 12 bases separating them. Per the germline V gene, CDR1 is MRHNA and CDR2 is SNTAGT. The CDR3 has 14 residues. CDR3 sequence reads: CASSERSAGNEQFF. The CDR3 nucleotides read TGTGCCAGCAGTGAACGATCAGCGGGCAATGAGCAGTTCTTC.

This sequence joins TRBV28 and TRBJ2-4; D possibly corresponds to TRBD2 (5 bases). The ends were cut back, 2 bases at V and 9 bases at J, with 17 bases in the middle. This CDR3 region has 15 residues. The germline CDR1 and CDR2 sequences are MDHEN and SYDVKM. Here the CDR3 DNA reads TGTGCCAGCAGTTTACACTCCGGGTCAGGAGGCATTCAGTACTTC. Its protein product is CASSLHSGSGGIQYF.

The table lists this clonotype with many counts. The genes are TRBV19 and TRBJ2-3; 9 nucleotides match TRBD1. This CDR3 is 15 amino acids long. The trim removed 3 bases at V and 14 bases at J, leaving 15 bases unmatched. Germline V gene data show CDR1 as LNHDA and CDR2 as SQIVND (reference sequence). DNA for the CDR3: TGTGCCAGTAGTATCGGCGGGGACAGGGTGGCCCCCCGGTATTTT. This sequence encodes CASSIGGDRVAPRYF.

This clonotype came up many times. V is TRBV20-1 and J is TRBJ2-2; maybe TRBD2 (6 bases). Between the trimmed V and J ends, which lost 0 bases and 4 bases, there was a span of 12 bases. The CDR3 spans 15 residues. Germline V CDR1 and CDR2: DFQATT, SNEGSKA (reference sequence). The CDR3 spells CSAREAGQGTGELFF. The CDR3 DNA sequence: TGCAGTGCTAGAGAGGCGGGGCAGGGCACCGGGGAGCTGTTTTTT.

This clonotype was counted many times. The chain recombines TRBV9 with TRBJ2-3; D is possibly TRBD1 (6 bases). Germline V lookup: CDR1 SGDLS, CDR2 YYNGEE. The CDR3 contains 17 residues. The V end was cut by 0 bases, the J end by 2 bases, with 16 bases between. DNA for the CDR3: TGTGCCAGCAGCGTAGTAGGGGGACGGACCCCCACAGATACGCAGTATTTT. This codes for CASSVVGGRTPTDTQYF.